The 27 T cell receptor beta chains in this list originate from one sample, sequenced in a study of cytomegalovirus exposure and HLA in healthy donors. The study ran its PCR with 60 Vbeta and 13 Jbeta primers. Measured with immunoSEQ multiplex PCR; TCRdb has only the in-frame clones, and not every one. The specimen's table records about 51,000 clones. What was sequenced was PBMCs. All receptors come from a female donor in good health and CMV-seronegative.

CDR3: CASSQVPGPAYEQYF. Written as DNA, the CDR3 is TGCGCCAGCAGCCAAGTCCCAGGGCCTGCCTACGAGCAGTACTTC. The rearrangement joins TRBV4-1 to TRBJ2-7; D might be TRBD1 (5 bases). V was cut by 1 base and J by 2 bases, with 12 bases left in between. The CDR3 has 15 residues. CDR1 and CDR2 (germline): MGHRA, YSYEKL.

The chain is built from TRBV19 and TRBJ2-7, with D maybe TRBD1 (6 bases). The V gene's germline CDR1 is LNHDA and CDR2 SQIVND (reference sequence). Trimming pared 7 bases from V and 3 bases from J, leaving 13 bases between. The length of the CDR3 is 13 residues. The CDR3: CASTAGVVYEQYF. DNA for the CDR3: TGTGCCAGTACGGCAGGGGTCGTCTACGAGCAGTACTTC.

This chain connects TRBV9 to TRBJ1-1; no reliable D call. Trimming removed 0 bases from V and 3 bases from J, with 6 bases in between. The CDR3 extends over 13 amino acids. Germline-derived CDR1 and CDR2 are SGDLS and YYNGEE. CDR3 in DNA: TGTGCCAGCAGCGTAGACAGAGACACTGAAGCTTTCTTT. It is translated as CASSVDRDTEAFF. The full variable domain, in which reference TRBV9 and TRBJ1-1 provide the parts outside the CDR3, is DSGVTQTPKHLITATGQRVTLRCSPRSGDLSVYWYQQSLDQGLQFLIQYYNGEERAKGNILERFSAQQFPDLHSELNLSSLELGDSALYFCASSVDRDTEAFFGQGTRLTVV.

This chain links TRBV6-5 with TRBJ1-1; the D is unclear. Germline V gene data show CDR1 as MNHEY and CDR2 as SVGAGI. CDR3 length: 13 residues. Trimming left V 2 bases short and J 5 bases short, with 9 bases between. The CDR3 coding sequence is TGTGCCAGCAGTTACCCCCGGGGAACTGAAGCTTTCTTT. Translating it yields CASSYPRGTEAFF.

CDR3 amino acids: CASSGGQSSYEQYF. CDR3 sequence (DNA): TGTGCCAGCAGCGGGGGACAGAGCTCCTACGAGCAGTACTTC. The V and J genes are TRBV2 and TRBJ2-7; weak D call: TRBD1 (7 bases). The CDR3 sequence is 14 residues long. Germline CDR1 is SNHLY and CDR2 is FYNNEI. V was clipped by 6 bases and J by 0 bases, with 12 bases between them.

The chain is built from TRBV13 and TRBJ2-1, with TRBD2 matching 12 bases. The germline CDR1 and CDR2 sequences are PRHDT and FYEKMQ (reference sequence). J lost 9 bases, V lost 4 bases, and 7 bases had no gene match. The CDR3 extends over 15 amino acids. CDR3 DNA: TGTGCCAGCAGCTCAAAACTAGCGGGAGGATCTGAGCAGTTCTTC. Its protein product is CASSSKLAGGSEQFF.

J is TRBJ1-2 and V is TRBV29-1, with 7 bases aligning to TRBD1. The CDR3 has 13 amino acids. The ends lost 5 bases at V and 6 bases at J; junction bases unmatched: 9. Per the germline V gene, CDR1 is SQVTM and CDR2 is ANQGSEA. CDR3 residues: CSVRTGRGHGYTF. For the CDR3, the DNA is TGCAGCGTTCGGACAGGAAGGGGGCATGGCTACACCTTC.

The rearrangement links TRBV5-6 to TRBJ2-5; a possible D gene is TRBD2 (6 bases). Germline loops: CDR1 SGHDT, CDR2 YYEEEE. Trimming took 2 bases from V and 4 from J, leaving 18 bases between them. This CDR3 has 16 amino acids. The CDR3 nucleotides are TGTGCCAGCAGCTTTAGGTGGTTGCGGCGGGGAGAGACCCAGTACTTC. Translating it yields CASSFRWLRRGETQYF.

The J gene is TRBJ1-2, the V gene TRBV7-2; possibly TRBD1 for D (5 bases). The germline CDR1 and CDR2 sequences are SGHTA and FQGNSA. The V and J ends lost 0 bases and 7 bases respectively, with 12 bases between them. The CDR3 loop spans 14 amino acids. The CDR3 protein is CASSLAAGSSGYTF. CDR3 DNA sequence: TGTGCCAGCAGCTTAGCCGCAGGGTCCAGTGGCTACACCTTC.

The CDR3 here is CASGLAGARYEQYF. The CDR3 DNA is TGTGCCAGCGGACTAGCGGGAGCACGCTACGAGCAGTACTTC. The rearrangement uses TRBV19 and TRBJ2-7, with 13 bases matching TRBD2. Per germline, CDR1 LNHDA and CDR2 SQIVND (reference sequence). CDR3 length: 14 residues. Losses at the gene ends were 9 bases for V and 3 bases for J; bases not matched to a gene: 5.

The chain combines TRBV2 with TRBJ2-2; 7 bases fit TRBD1. Germline V gene data show CDR1 as SNHLY and CDR2 as FYNNEI. The CDR3 consists of 14 residues. Trimming at V came to 6 bases and at J to 6 bases, leaving 7 bases not matched to a gene. In DNA form, the CDR3 reads TGTGCCAGCAGATTGACAGGGTTCGCCGGGGAGCTGTTTTTT. It specifies CASRLTGFAGELFF.

The rearrangement uses TRBV28 and TRBJ2-5; tentatively, D is TRBD2 (6 bases). The V gene lost 2 bases and the J gene lost 5 bases, with 15 bases spanning the gap. The CDR3 spans 15 residues. The germline gives CDR1 MDHEN, CDR2 SYDVKM. CDR3 in amino acids: CASSLPGTWGETQYF. CDR3 sequence (DNA): TGTGCCAGCAGTTTACCGGGGACTTGGGGGGAGACCCAGTACTTC.

J is TRBJ2-1 and V is TRBV18; 8 positions agree with TRBD1. V was clipped by 1 base and J by 9 bases; unmatched bases: 5. The germline CDR1 and CDR2 sequences are KGHSH and LQKENI. The CDR3 length is 14 residues. CDR3 in DNA: TGTGCCAGCTCACCACAGACAGGGGCCGGTGAGCAGTTCTTC. Protein: CASSPQTGAGEQFF.

In DNA, the CDR3 is TGTGCCAGCAGCTCCAGGGCCTATAGCACAGATACGCAGTATTTT. Protein: CASSSRAYSTDTQYF. The rearrangement uses TRBV7-2 and TRBJ2-3; possibly TRBD1 for D (5 bases). The ends were cut back, 4 bases at V and 0 bases at J, with 11 bases in the middle. This CDR3 contains 15 residues. Germline V gene lookup returns CDR1 SGHTA and CDR2 FQGNSA.

For this clone: An end of the junction differs from the germline gene, which may be a read error. The chain is built from TRBV7-7 and TRBJ2-3, with 8 bases matching TRBD1. This CDR3 comprises 13 residues. The V gene's germline CDR1 is SSHAT and CDR2 FNYEAQ (reference sequence). Here the CDR3 reads CASSQGARDTQYF. The CDR3 nucleotides read TGTGCTAGCAGCCAGGGGGCGCGAGATACGCAGTATTTT.

The rearrangement uses TRBV30 and TRBJ1-2; possibly TRBD1 for D (5 bases). Trimming shortened V by 2 bases and J by 7 bases, and 14 bases separated the two germline ends. Germline CDR1 reads GTSNPN; CDR2 reads SVGIG (reference sequence). The CDR3 spans 13 residues. This CDR3 reads CAWSNKGFSGYTF. CDR3 DNA: TGTGCCTGGAGTAATAAGGGGTTCTCTGGCTACACCTTC.

V usage is TRBV18 and J usage is TRBJ2-1; TRBD2 matches at 8 bases. CDR1 and CDR2 from the germline V gene are KGHSH and LQKENI. J lost 1 base, V lost 3 bases, and 8 bases had no gene match. The CDR3 is 17 amino acids. CDR3 bases: TGTGCCAGCTCACCGAGGGCAGCGGGGGTATCCTACAATGAGCAGTTCTTC. This sequence encodes CASSPRAAGVSYNEQFF.

The gene calls are TRBV7-9 and TRBJ1-5; D remains ambiguous. CDR3 length: 13 residues. Germline V CDR1 and CDR2: SEHNR, FQNEAQ (reference sequence). V was cut by 5 bases and J by 0 bases, with 5 bases left in between. CDR3 DNA: TGTGCCAGCAGCCGGTATAGCAATCAGCCCCAGCATTTT. Protein product: CASSRYSNQPQHF. Full variable domain (remainder filled in from reference TRBV7-9 and TRBJ1-5): DTGVSQNPRHKITKRGQNVTFRCDPISEHNRLYWYRQTLGQGPEFLTYFQNEAQLEKSRLLSDRFSAERPKGSFSTLEIQRTEQGDSAMYLCASSRYSNQPQHFGDGTRLSIL.

The chain links TRBV1 to TRBJ2-5; TRBD2 is the table's D call and was not checked against the DNA. The tail of the sequence fits TRBJ2-7 better, so the J call may be wrong. TRBV1 is an annotated pseudogene. CDR3 length: 16 amino acids. CDR3 in DNA: TGCACCAGCAGCCAGACCCATCCGGGAGCGGACTACGAGCAGTACTTC. This sequence encodes CTSSQTHPGADYEQYF.

The CDR3 DNA reads as TGTGCCAGCAGCACAGGGGGCGGTCCTGAAAAACTGTTTTTT. Amino acid sequence: CASSTGGGPEKLFF. The chain combines TRBV7-9 with TRBJ1-4; 9 positions agree with TRBD1. The V segment lost 5 bases and the J segment 7 bases; nucleotides outside the gene matches: 5. CDR1 and CDR2 (germline): SEHNR, FQNEAQ (reference sequence). The CDR3 is 14 amino acids.

The V gene is TRBV4-2, the J gene TRBJ2-7, with D unresolved. The CDR3 runs 15 residues. The V and J ends lost 0 bases and 3 bases respectively, with 12 bases between them. From germline, CDR1 is LGHNA and CDR2 YNFKEQ. CDR3 coding DNA: TGTGCCAGCAGCCAAGAATCCGGAGTCAACTACGAGCAGTACTTC. It specifies CASSQESGVNYEQYF.

The chain employs TRBV6-9 and TRBJ2-5; 11 bases map to TRBD2. The germline gives CDR1 MNHGY, CDR2 SVAAGI. V lost 0 bases and J lost 5; bases outside the gene matches: 11. The CDR3 sequence is 18 residues long. The CDR3 reads CASSYSVIAGGPLETQYF. CDR3 sequence (DNA): TGTGCCAGCAGTTATTCCGTGATAGCGGGAGGGCCCCTGGAGACCCAGTACTTC.

This rearrangement joins TRBV19 to TRBJ2-7; maybe TRBD2 (6 bases). The germline gives CDR1 LNHDA, CDR2 SQIVND (reference sequence). The V end lost 5 bases, the J end lost 5 bases, and 16 bases lay between the germline ends. This CDR3 has 14 residues. The CDR3: CASSWRAISNEQYF. CDR3 in DNA: TGTGCCAGTAGTTGGAGGGCGATATCGAACGAGCAGTACTTC.

The rearrangement uses TRBV6-1 and TRBJ1-4; TRBD1 aligns across 10 bases. This CDR3 contains 15 residues. In germline, CDR1 is MNHNS, CDR2 SASEGT. The trim removed 5 bases at V and 5 bases at J, leaving 5 bases unmatched. CDR3 in DNA: TGTGCCAGCAGTCTGATGACAGGGGGCAATGAAAAACTGTTTTTT. Translating it yields CASSLMTGGNEKLFF.

The chain recombines TRBV30 with TRBJ1-5; D is undetermined. Germline CDR1 and CDR2: GTSNPN and SVGIG (reference sequence). The CDR3 consists of 12 residues. The germline V and J ends were trimmed by 1 base and 4 bases, with 5 bases remaining between them. CDR3 nucleotides: TGTGCCTGGAGTGCCCGGAATCAGCCCCAGCATTTT. Translated, it gives CAWSARNQPQHF.

This chain links TRBV19 with TRBJ2-2, with a weak D call TRBD2 (5 bases). The CDR3 sequence is 16 residues long. Germline lookup yields CDR1 LNHDA and CDR2 SQIVND (reference sequence). Deletions cut 7 bases from V and 3 bases from J, with 18 bases between. CDR3 region: CASMEASVVDTGELFF. CDR3 sequence (DNA): TGTGCCAGTATGGAGGCGAGCGTGGTGGACACCGGGGAGCTGTTTTTT.

A word on this clone: Other DNA sequences in this specimen translate into the identical CDR3. CDR3: CASSPAGGTEAFF. In DNA, the CDR3 is TGTGCCAGCTCACCGGCAGGGGGGACTGAAGCTTTCTTT. This sequence joins TRBV18 and TRBJ1-1; TRBD1 aligns across 7 bases. Unmatched junction bases numbered 3, after V lost 3 bases and J lost 5 bases. Germline values: CDR1 KGHSH, CDR2 LQKENI. The CDR3 totals 13 residues.